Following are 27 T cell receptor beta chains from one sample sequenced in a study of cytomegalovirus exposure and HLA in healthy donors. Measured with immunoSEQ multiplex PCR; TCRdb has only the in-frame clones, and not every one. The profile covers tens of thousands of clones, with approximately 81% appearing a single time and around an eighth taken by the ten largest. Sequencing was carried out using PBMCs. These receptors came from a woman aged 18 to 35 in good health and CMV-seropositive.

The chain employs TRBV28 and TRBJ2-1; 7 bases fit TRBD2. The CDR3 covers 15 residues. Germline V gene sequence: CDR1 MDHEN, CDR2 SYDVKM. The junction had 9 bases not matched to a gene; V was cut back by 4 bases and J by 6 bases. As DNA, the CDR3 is TGTGCCAGCAGTTCCCATGGGGGGGGGACCAATGAGCAGTTCTTC. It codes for CASSSHGGGTNEQFF.

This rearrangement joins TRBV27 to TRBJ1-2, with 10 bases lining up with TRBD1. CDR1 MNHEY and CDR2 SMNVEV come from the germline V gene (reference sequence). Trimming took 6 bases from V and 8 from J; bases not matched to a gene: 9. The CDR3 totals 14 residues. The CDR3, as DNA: TGTGCCAGCAGACAGACAGGGGGCGCGGGAGGCTACACCTTC. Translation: CASRQTGGAGGYTF.

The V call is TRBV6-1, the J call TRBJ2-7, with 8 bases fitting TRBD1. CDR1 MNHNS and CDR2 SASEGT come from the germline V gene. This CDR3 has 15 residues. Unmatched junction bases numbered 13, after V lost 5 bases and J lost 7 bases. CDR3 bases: TGTGCCAGCAGTTCCCAGACAGGGGCCTCTAGTGAGCAGTACTTC. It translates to CASSSQTGASSEQYF.

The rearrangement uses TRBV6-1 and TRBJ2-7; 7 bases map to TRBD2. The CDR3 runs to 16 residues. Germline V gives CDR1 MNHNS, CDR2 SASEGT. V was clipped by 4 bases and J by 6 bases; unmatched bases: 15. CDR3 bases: TGTGCCAGCAGTGGGTCCTGGGAGGGGTGGTCCAGCGAGCAGTACTTC. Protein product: CASSGSWEGWSSEQYF.

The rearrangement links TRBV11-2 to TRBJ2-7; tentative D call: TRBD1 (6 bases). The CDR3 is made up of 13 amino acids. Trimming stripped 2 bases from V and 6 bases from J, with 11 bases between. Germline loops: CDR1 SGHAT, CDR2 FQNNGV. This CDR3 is CASSLNRAGEQYF. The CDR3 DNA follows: TGTGCCAGCAGCTTAAACAGGGCGGGCGAGCAGTACTTC.

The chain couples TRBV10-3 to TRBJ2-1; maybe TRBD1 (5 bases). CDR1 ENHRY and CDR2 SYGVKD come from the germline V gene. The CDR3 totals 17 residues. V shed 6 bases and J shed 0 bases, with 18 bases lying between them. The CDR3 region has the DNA TGTGCCATCAGAGACAATCAGGGTCTAAGCTCCTACAATGAGCAGTTCTTC. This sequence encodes CAIRDNQGLSSYNEQFF.

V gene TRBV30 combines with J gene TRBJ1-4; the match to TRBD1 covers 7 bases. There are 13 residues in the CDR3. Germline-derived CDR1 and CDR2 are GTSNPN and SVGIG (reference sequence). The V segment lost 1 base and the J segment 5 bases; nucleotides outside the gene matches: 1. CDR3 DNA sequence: TGTGCCTGGAGTGGGGGACAGAATGAAAAACTGTTTTTT. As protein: CAWSGGQNEKLFF.

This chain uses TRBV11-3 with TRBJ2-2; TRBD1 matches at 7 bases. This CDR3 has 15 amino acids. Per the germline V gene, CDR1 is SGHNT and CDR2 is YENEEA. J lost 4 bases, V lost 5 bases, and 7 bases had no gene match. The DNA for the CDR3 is TGTGCCAGCAGCCCGTACAGGGGCGGCACCGGGGAGCTGTTTTTT. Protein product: CASSPYRGGTGELFF.

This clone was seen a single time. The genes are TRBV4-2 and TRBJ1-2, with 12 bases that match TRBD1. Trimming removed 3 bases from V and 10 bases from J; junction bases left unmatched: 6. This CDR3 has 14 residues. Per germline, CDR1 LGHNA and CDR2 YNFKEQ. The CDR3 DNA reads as TGTGCCAGCAGCCAGGGACAGGGGGCAAGGGCCTACACCTTC. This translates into CASSQGQGARAYTF.

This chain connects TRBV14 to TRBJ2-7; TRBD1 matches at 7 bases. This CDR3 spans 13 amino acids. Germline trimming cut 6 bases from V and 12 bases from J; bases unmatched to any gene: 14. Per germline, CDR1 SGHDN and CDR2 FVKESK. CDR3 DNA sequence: TGTGCCAGCAGGCATTCCGGGACAGTCCTAATGTACTTC. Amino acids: CASRHSGTVLMYF.

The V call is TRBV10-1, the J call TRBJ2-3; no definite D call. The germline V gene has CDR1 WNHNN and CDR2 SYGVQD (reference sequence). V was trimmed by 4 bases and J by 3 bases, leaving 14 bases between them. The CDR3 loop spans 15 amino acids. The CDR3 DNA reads TGCGCCAGCAGTGGGTCCATTGGAGCTACAGATACGCAGTATTTT. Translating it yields CASSGSIGATDTQYF.

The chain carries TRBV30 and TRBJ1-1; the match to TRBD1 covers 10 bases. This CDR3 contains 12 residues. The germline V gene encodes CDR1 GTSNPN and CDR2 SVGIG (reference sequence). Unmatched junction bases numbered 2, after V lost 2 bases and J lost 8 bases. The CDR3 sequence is CAWSRTGGEAFF. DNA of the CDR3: TGTGCCTGGAGTAGGACAGGGGGAGAAGCTTTCTTT. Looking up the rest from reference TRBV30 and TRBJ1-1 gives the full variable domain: SQTIHQWPATLVQPVGSPLSLECTVEGTSNPNLYWYRQAAGRGLQLLFYSVGIGQISSEVPQNLSASRPQDRQFILSSKKLLLSDSGFYLCAWSRTGGEAFFGQGTRLTVV.

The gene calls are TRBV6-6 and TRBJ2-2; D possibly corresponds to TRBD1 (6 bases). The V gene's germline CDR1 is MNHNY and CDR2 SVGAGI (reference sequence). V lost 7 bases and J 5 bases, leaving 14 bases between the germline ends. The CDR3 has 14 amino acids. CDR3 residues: CASKRTAWTGELFF. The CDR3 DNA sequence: TGTGCCAGCAAAAGGACAGCCTGGACCGGGGAGCTGTTTTTT.

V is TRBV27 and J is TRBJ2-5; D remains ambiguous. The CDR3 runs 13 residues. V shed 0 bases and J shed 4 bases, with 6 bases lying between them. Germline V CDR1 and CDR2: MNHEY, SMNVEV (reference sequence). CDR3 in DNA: TGTGCCAGCAGTTTATCTAGAGGAGAGACCCAGTACTTC. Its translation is CASSLSRGETQYF.

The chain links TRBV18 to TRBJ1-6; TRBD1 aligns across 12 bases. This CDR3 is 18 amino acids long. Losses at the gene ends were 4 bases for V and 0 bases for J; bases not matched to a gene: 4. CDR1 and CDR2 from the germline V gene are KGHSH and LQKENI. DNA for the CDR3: TGTGCCAGCTCACTGGGACAGGGGGCTCCCTCCTATAATTCACCCCTCCACTTT. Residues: CASSLGQGAPSYNSPLHF.

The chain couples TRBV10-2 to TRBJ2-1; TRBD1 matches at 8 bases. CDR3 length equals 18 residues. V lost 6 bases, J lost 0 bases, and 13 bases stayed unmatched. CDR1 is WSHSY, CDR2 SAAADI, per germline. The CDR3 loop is CASSAVDREKSSYNEQFF. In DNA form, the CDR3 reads TGCGCCAGCAGCGCCGTGGACAGGGAGAAGAGCTCCTACAATGAGCAGTTCTTC.

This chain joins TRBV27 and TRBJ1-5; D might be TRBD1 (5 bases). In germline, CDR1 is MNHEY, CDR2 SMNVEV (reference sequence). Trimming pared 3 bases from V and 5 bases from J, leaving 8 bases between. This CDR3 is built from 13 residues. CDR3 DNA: TGTGCCAGCAGTTTGGGCAGGGATCAGCCCCAGCATTTT. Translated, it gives CASSLGRDQPQHF.

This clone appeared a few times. The CDR3 here is CASSQDWTGPRSYEQYF. The CDR3 bases are TGCGCCAGCAGCCAGGATTGGACAGGGCCGCGTTCCTACGAGCAGTACTTC. V usage is TRBV4-3 and J usage is TRBJ2-7; 8 bases line up with TRBD1. Germline CDR1 and CDR2: LGHNA and YSLEER. The ends lost 3 bases at V and 1 base at J; junction bases unmatched: 11. CDR3 length: 17 residues.

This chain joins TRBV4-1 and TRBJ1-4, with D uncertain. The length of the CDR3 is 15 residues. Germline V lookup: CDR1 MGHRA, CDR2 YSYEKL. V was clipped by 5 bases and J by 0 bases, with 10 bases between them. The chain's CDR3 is CASSRESTTNEKLFF. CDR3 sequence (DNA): TGCGCCAGCAGCAGGGAGTCTACAACTAATGAAAAACTGTTTTTT.

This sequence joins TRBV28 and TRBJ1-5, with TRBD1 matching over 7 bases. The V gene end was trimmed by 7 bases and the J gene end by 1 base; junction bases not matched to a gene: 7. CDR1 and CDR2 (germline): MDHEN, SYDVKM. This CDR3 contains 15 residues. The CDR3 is CASTVGGQSNQPQHF. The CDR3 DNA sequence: TGTGCCAGCACAGTAGGGGGACAGAGCAATCAGCCCCAGCATTTT.

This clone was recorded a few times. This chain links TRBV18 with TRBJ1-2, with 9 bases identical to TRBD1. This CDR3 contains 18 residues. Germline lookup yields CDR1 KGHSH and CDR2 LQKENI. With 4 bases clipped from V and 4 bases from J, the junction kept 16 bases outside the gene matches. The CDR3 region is CASSQTPPAGQGFYGYTF. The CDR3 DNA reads TGTGCCAGCTCACAAACCCCCCCCGCCGGACAGGGGTTCTATGGCTACACCTTC. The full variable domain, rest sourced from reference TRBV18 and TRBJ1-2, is NAGVMQNPRHLVRRRGQEARLRCSPMKGHSHVYWYRQLPEEGLKFMVYLQKENIIDESGMPKERFSAEFPKEGPSILRIQQVVRGDSAAYFCASSQTPPAGQGFYGYTFGSGTRLTVV.

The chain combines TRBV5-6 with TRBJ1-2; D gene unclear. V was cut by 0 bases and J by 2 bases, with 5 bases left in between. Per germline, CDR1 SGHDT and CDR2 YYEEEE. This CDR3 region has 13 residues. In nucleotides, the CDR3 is TGTGCCAGCAGCTTGGGCGGAAACTATGGCTACACCTTC. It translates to CASSLGGNYGYTF.

CDR3 coding DNA: TGTGCCAGCAGTCCGGATGGGGGGAACTATGGCTACACCTTC. Amino acids: CASSPDGGNYGYTF. This chain joins TRBV2 and TRBJ1-2; D is possibly TRBD1 (5 bases). Trimming removed 5 bases at V and 2 bases at J, with 12 bases between. Germline assignment: CDR1 SNHLY and CDR2 FYNNEI. The CDR3 length is 14 residues.

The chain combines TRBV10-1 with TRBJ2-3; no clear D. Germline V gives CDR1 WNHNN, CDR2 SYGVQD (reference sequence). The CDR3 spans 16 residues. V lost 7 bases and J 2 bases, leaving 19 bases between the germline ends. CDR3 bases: TGCGCCAGCACCGCGTGGGTGGCAGACTTCACAGATACGCAGTATTTT. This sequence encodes CASTAWVADFTDTQYF.

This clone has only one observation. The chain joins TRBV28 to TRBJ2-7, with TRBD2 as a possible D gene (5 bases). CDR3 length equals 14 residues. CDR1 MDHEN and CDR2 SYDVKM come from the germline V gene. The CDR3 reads CGTQAVKNSYEQYF. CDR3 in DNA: TGTGGAACTCAAGCGGTCAAGAACTCCTACGAGCAGTACTTC. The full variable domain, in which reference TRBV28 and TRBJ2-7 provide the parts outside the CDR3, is DVKVTQSSRYLVKRTGEKVFLECVQDMDHENMFWYRQDPGLGLRLIYFSYDVKMKEKGDIPEGYSVSREKKERFSLILESASTNQTSMYLCGTQAVKNSYEQYFGPGTRLTVT.

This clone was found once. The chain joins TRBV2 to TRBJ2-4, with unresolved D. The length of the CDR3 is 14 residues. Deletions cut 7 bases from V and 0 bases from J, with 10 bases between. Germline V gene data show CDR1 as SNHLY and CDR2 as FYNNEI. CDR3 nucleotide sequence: TGTGCCAGCATGAGAGCGTTAGCCAAAAACATTCAGTACTTC. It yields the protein CASMRALAKNIQYF.

The CDR3 sequence: CASSRRAGGQAGELFF. DNA of the CDR3: TGTGCCAGCAGTCGACGAGCGGGGGGGCAGGCCGGGGAGCTGTTTTTT. The chain links TRBV7-2 to TRBJ2-2, with TRBD2 matching over 10 bases. The CDR3 is 16 amino acids. The germline V gene encodes CDR1 SGHTA and CDR2 FQGNSA. The V gene end was trimmed by 6 bases and the J gene end by 6 bases; junction bases not matched to a gene: 10.